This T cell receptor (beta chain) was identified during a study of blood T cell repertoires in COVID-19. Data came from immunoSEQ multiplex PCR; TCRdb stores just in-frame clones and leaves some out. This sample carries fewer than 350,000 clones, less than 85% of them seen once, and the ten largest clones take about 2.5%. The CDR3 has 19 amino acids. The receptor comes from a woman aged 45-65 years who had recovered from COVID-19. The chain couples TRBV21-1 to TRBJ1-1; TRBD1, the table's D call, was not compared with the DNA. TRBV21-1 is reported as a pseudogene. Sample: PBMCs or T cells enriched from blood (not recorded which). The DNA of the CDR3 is TGTGCCAGCAGCACCCTACGGGAGGACAGGGGGCGCAGGGGCACTGAAGCTTTCTTT. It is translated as CASSTLREDRGRRGTEAFF.